One and the same sample provided the 29 T cell receptor beta chains below, sequenced in a study of beta chain features in type 1 diabetes. Since all of the isolated RNA was reverse transcribed, expressed TCRB transcripts were what got sequenced. Only in-frame clones appear in the TCRdb table, and some are missing; sequencing was by immunoSEQ multiplex PCR. The data hold fewer than 500,000 clones, with roughly 14% observed a single time. The source material was naive CD4+ T cells from blood. All receptors come from a man younger than 45 in good health.

A few counts support this clone. The V gene is TRBV5-4, the J gene TRBJ2-4; 9 bases are shared with TRBD1. Germline trimming cut 2 bases from V and 1 base from J; bases unmatched to any gene: 7. CDR1 and CDR2 (germline): SGHNT, YYREEE (reference sequence). This CDR3 contains 17 residues. Written as DNA, the CDR3 is TGTGCCAGCAGCTTTTATCGAGGACAGGGGGCCAAAAACATTCAGTACTTC. It is translated as CASSFYRGQGAKNIQYF. Full variable domain (remainder filled in from reference TRBV5-4 and TRBJ2-4): ETGVTQSPTHLIKTRGQQVTLRCSSQSGHNTVSWYQQALGQGPQFIFQYYREEENGRGNFPPRFSGLQFPNYSSELNVNALELDDSALYLCASSFYRGQGAKNIQYFGAGTRLSVL.

V and J are TRBV10-3 and TRBJ2-1, with D perhaps matching TRBD1 (6 bases). V lost 8 bases and J 8 bases, leaving 10 bases between the germline ends. CDR1 is ENHRY and CDR2 is SYGVKD in the germline V gene. This CDR3 has 11 amino acids. As DNA, the CDR3 is TGTGCCATCTTTGGGGGCGATGAGCAGTTCTTC. Translation gives CAIFGGDEQFF.

The CDR3: CASSYRGTILWETQYF. Here the CDR3 DNA reads TGTGCCAGCAGCTACAGGGGGACGATTCTTTGGGAGACCCAGTACTTC. The chain couples TRBV7-9 to TRBJ2-5, with TRBD1 matching 8 bases. V lost 4 bases to trimming and J lost 5 bases; unmatched junction nucleotides: 12. The CDR3 is 16 residues long. Germline-derived CDR1 and CDR2 are SEHNR and FQNEAQ (reference sequence).

This clone was observed a few times. This sequence joins TRBV7-2 and TRBJ2-3; 11 positions match TRBD2. The CDR3 contains 15 residues. Trimming cost V 5 bases and J 5 bases; bases outside gene matches: 6. CDR1 SGHTA and CDR2 FQGNSA come from the germline V gene. CDR3 amino acids: CASSPSGGPVDTQYF. For the CDR3, the DNA is TGTGCCAGCAGCCCTAGCGGGGGGCCTGTAGATACGCAGTATTTT.

This chain links TRBV29-1 with TRBJ2-7; possibly TRBD1 for D (6 bases). V lost 4 bases and J lost 7, with 14 bases in between. Per germline, CDR1 SQVTM and CDR2 ANQGSEA. The CDR3 extends over 12 amino acids. CDR3 loop: CSVGHRDGEQYF. CDR3 DNA: TGCAGCGTTGGGCACAGGGATGGAGAGCAGTACTTC.

The rearrangement links TRBV29-1 to TRBJ2-3, with D unclear. The CDR3 has 13 amino acids. The V end was cut by 5 bases, the J end by 2 bases, with 11 bases between. From germline, CDR1 is SQVTM and CDR2 ANQGSEA. In DNA form, the CDR3 reads TGCAGCGTTTTCGAACAGTTCACAGATACGCAGTATTTT. This gives the protein CSVFEQFTDTQYF.

This clone occurred a few times. This rearrangement joins TRBV5-1 to TRBJ1-1, with D hard to call. CDR1 is SGHRS, CDR2 YFSETQ, per germline. With 1 base removed from V and 2 bases from J, the gap between germline ends came to 12 bases. This CDR3 contains 15 residues. The CDR3 sequence is CASSLNVASNTEAFF. The CDR3 bases are TGCGCCAGCAGCTTGAACGTCGCAAGCAACACTGAAGCTTTCTTT.

This chain links TRBV7-2 with TRBJ2-3; D is ambiguous. The germline V gene has CDR1 SGHTA and CDR2 FQGNSA. The CDR3 is 15 residues long. V was shortened by 1 base and J by 5 bases, with 13 bases between the two germline ends. The CDR3 nucleotides are TGTGCCAGCAGCTTAGTTTCGTTTCTGGGAGATACGCAGTATTTT. Amino acids: CASSLVSFLGDTQYF.

The sample holds a few counts of this clone. This chain joins TRBV7-2 and TRBJ1-4; D remains ambiguous. The CDR3 covers 14 residues. V was shortened by 6 bases and J by 8 bases, with 16 bases between the two germline ends. Germline V gene sequence: CDR1 SGHTA, CDR2 FQGNSA. The CDR3 region is CASSTAGRGEKLFF. The CDR3 DNA reads TGTGCCAGCAGTACCGCCGGGCGGGGAGAAAAACTGTTTTTT.

This clone was counted between two and nine times. V and J are TRBV7-2 and TRBJ2-1, with D perhaps assigned TRBD1 or TRBD2 (5 bases each). V was shortened by 3 bases and J by 6 bases, with 12 bases between the two germline ends. The CDR3 sequence is 14 residues long. Germline V gives CDR1 SGHTA, CDR2 FQGNSA. CDR3 nucleotides: TGTGCCAGCAGCTTTCGAGGGGCTAGCAATGAGCAGTTCTTC. Translation: CASSFRGASNEQFF.

The chain employs TRBV6-6 and TRBJ2-7; the D gene could be TRBD1 or TRBD2 (5 bases each). Deletions cut 0 bases from V and 5 bases from J, with 17 bases between. Germline lookup yields CDR1 MNHNY and CDR2 SVGAGI (reference sequence). The CDR3 is made up of 16 amino acids. The CDR3 DNA follows: TGTGCCAGCAGTTACTCAGAGGGGATGAGAGAGGACGAGCAGTACTTC. Translating it yields CASSYSEGMREDEQYF.

CDR3 nucleotide sequence: TGCGCCAGCAGCCAAGGACCAGGGGGTACAGATACGCAGTATTTT. The encoded protein is CASSQGPGGTDTQYF. The V call is TRBV4-3, the J call TRBJ2-3; 7 bases are a match to TRBD1. The CDR3 covers 15 residues. The germline V gene encodes CDR1 LGHNA and CDR2 YSLEER. V gave up 1 base and J gave up 3 bases; unmatched junction bases: 4.

The chain combines TRBV6-6 with TRBJ2-1, with D perhaps given as TRBD1 or TRBD2 (5 bases each). The germline V gene has CDR1 MNHNY and CDR2 SVGAGI (reference sequence). The V end was cut by 6 bases, the J end by 15 bases, with 18 bases between. This CDR3 has 12 amino acids. The CDR3 region is CASRDRDPLGFF. CDR3 bases: TGTGCCAGCAGGGACCGGGACCCATTGGGGTTCTTC.

The DNA of the CDR3 is TGTGCCAGCTCACCGACGGGACTAGCGGGAACCACAGATACGCAGTATTTT. Translated: CASSPTGLAGTTDTQYF. The chain has TRBV18 and TRBJ2-3, with TRBD2 identical over 13 bases. CDR1 and CDR2 (germline): KGHSH, LQKENI. The V gene end was trimmed by 3 bases and the J gene end by 2 bases; junction bases not matched to a gene: 5. The length of the CDR3 is 17 residues.

The rearrangement links TRBV30 to TRBJ2-5; TRBD2 is a possible D gene (5 bases). This CDR3 region has 13 residues. CDR1 GTSNPN and CDR2 SVGIG come from the germline V gene (reference sequence). V dropped 2 bases and J dropped 2 bases, with 9 bases sitting between them. The CDR3 nucleotides read TGTGCCTGGAGTACCGGGGTACAAGAGACCCAGTACTTC. It specifies CAWSTGVQETQYF.

The J gene is TRBJ2-5, the V gene TRBV7-2; TRBD1 agrees at 8 bases. The junction had 2 bases not matched to a gene; V was cut back by 2 bases and J by 3 bases. The germline V gene has CDR1 SGHTA and CDR2 FQGNSA. CDR3 length: 14 residues. The DNA of the CDR3 is TGTGCCAGCAGCTTACAGGGGGCCGAAGAGACCCAGTACTTC. Its translation is CASSLQGAEETQYF.

The chain is built from TRBV4-1 and TRBJ2-2; 8 positions agree with TRBD1. Per germline, CDR1 MGHRA and CDR2 YSYEKL. V lost 3 bases and J lost 2; bases outside the gene matches: 14. The CDR3 has 19 residues. CDR3 protein: CASSHHPGGAHLNTGELFF. The CDR3 DNA reads as TGCGCCAGCAGCCACCACCCAGGGGGCGCACACTTAAACACCGGGGAGCTGTTTTTT.

V and J are TRBV18 and TRBJ2-3; D not certain. Germline V gene data show CDR1 as KGHSH and CDR2 as LQKENI. The CDR3 sequence is 14 residues long. V was shortened by 0 bases and J by 2 bases, with 6 bases between the two germline ends. DNA of the CDR3: TGTGCCAGCTCACCACCGATTAACACAGATACGCAGTATTTT. Amino acids: CASSPPINTDTQYF.

This chain uses TRBV4-2 with TRBJ2-2; no clear D. The V gene's germline CDR1 is LGHNA and CDR2 YNFKEQ. V was trimmed by 4 bases and J by 3 bases, leaving 9 bases between them. This CDR3 contains 14 residues. For the CDR3, the DNA is TGTGCCAGCAGCCTACCCCCCTACACCGGGGAGCTGTTTTTT. Amino acids: CASSLPPYTGELFF.

The gene calls are TRBV27 and TRBJ1-6; possibly TRBD1 for D (6 bases). V lost 3 bases and J 9 bases, leaving 15 bases between the germline ends. This CDR3 spans 15 amino acids. Germline V gene sequence: CDR1 MNHEY, CDR2 SMNVEV (reference sequence). CDR3 nucleotides: TGTGCCAGCAGTTTTTCTGGACAGCCGAGTTCACCCCTCCACTTT. Residues: CASSFSGQPSSPLHF.

Only a few counts were recorded for this clone. The chain employs TRBV29-1 and TRBJ1-3, with D uncertain. In germline, CDR1 is SQVTM, CDR2 ANQGSEA. The CDR3 is made up of 14 amino acids. Trimming left V 4 bases short and J 3 bases short, with 13 bases between. In nucleotides, the CDR3 is TGCAGCGTTGCGAGGGAGAAGGTTGGAAACACCATATATTTT. Translated, it gives CSVAREKVGNTIYF.

This clone was observed a handful of times. The chain joins TRBV9 to TRBJ1-1; TRBD1 is a possible D gene (5 bases). Germline assignment: CDR1 SGDLS and CDR2 YYNGEE. The V end lost 3 bases, the J end lost 0 bases, and 15 bases lay between the germline ends. This CDR3 comprises 16 residues. CDR3: CASSASPGRMNTEAFF. In DNA form, the CDR3 reads TGTGCCAGCAGCGCATCGCCGGGACGGATGAACACTGAAGCTTTCTTT.

The chain has TRBV4-3 and TRBJ1-1, with 7 bases matching TRBD1. This CDR3 spans 15 amino acids. Germline V gives CDR1 LGHNA, CDR2 YSLEER. Trimming at V came to 3 bases and at J to 0 bases, leaving 4 bases not matched to a gene. CDR3 sequence (DNA): TGCGCCAGCAGCCAGAAGACAGGGCTGAACACTGAAGCTTTCTTT. This gives the protein CASSQKTGLNTEAFF.

This clone came up once. The chain uses TRBV7-6 and TRBJ2-5; D ambiguous. V gave up 1 base and J gave up 4 bases, with 10 bases separating them. Germline CDR1 reads SGHVS; CDR2 reads FNYEAQ. The length of the CDR3 is 14 residues. CDR3: CASSLGWTRETQYF. The DNA of the CDR3 is TGTGCCAGCAGCTTAGGATGGACGAGAGAGACCCAGTACTTC.

The CDR3 DNA is TGTGCCAGCAGCTCCGGGGGACAGGGGGCGGAGACCCAGTACTTC. Amino acid sequence: CASSSGGQGAETQYF. The V call is TRBV7-9, the J call TRBJ2-5; 12 bases are shared with TRBD1. The CDR3 is 15 residues long. The V gene end was trimmed by 4 bases and the J gene end by 5 bases; junction bases not matched to a gene: 5. Germline lookup yields CDR1 SEHNR and CDR2 FQNEAQ (reference sequence).

This clone occurred a few times. The CDR3 here is CASSALKNTEAFF. The CDR3 DNA reads TGTGCCAGCAGTGCTCTGAAGAACACTGAAGCTTTCTTT. V usage is TRBV28 and J usage is TRBJ1-1; no clear D gene. The CDR3 is 13 residues long. Germline assignment: CDR1 MDHEN and CDR2 SYDVKM. V was cut by 5 bases and J by 1 base, with 8 bases left in between.

The chain is built from TRBV9 and TRBJ2-7; TRBD2 is a possible D gene (5 bases). The V gene lost 0 bases and the J gene lost 4 bases, with 8 bases spanning the gap. Germline lookup yields CDR1 SGDLS and CDR2 YYNGEE. The CDR3 runs to 13 residues. DNA of the CDR3: TGTGCCAGCAGCGTAGACTCGGGATACGAGCAGTACTTC. Protein product: CASSVDSGYEQYF. Drawing the rest from reference TRBV9 and TRBJ2-7, the complete variable domain is DSGVTQTPKHLITATGQRVTLRCSPRSGDLSVYWYQQSLDQGLQFLIQYYNGEERAKGNILERFSAQQFPDLHSELNLSSLELGDSALYFCASSVDSGYEQYFGPGTRLTVT.

This clone was observed a handful of times. J is TRBJ2-7 and V is TRBV21-1. TRBV21-1 constitutes a pseudogene. The CDR3 is 13 residues long. The CDR3 nucleotides are TGTGCCAGCACCTATCCCCCCGGGGCCGAGCAGTACTTC. This encodes CASTYPPGAEQYF.

This sequence joins TRBV6-1 and TRBJ2-7; 10 nucleotides agree with TRBD2. This CDR3 has 15 amino acids. V shed 7 bases, J shed 3 bases, and the junction held 9 bases outside the gene matches. Germline values: CDR1 MNHNS, CDR2 SASEGT. This CDR3 reads CASNPGTSDVYEQYV. CDR3 DNA sequence: TGTGCCAGCAACCCCGGGACTAGCGACGTCTACGAGCAGTACGTC.